This T cell receptor (beta chain) is from a study of PD-1 blockade in classical Hodgkin lymphoma. In regard to this clone: Its specificity is unknown.

The table came from immunoSEQ multiplex PCR; TCRdb's copy has only in-frame clones and leaves some out. This sample has 84,000 or so clones; nearly 95% occur once, and the top ten carry about 2.6%. Each patient relapsed following autologous stem cell transplantation, and prior brentuximab vedotin exposure differed. This CDR3 comprises 19 residues. CDR1 and CDR2 (germline): MNHNS, SASEGT. Trimming removed 4 bases from V and 0 bases from J; junction bases left unmatched: 12. Notes on the study in general: By C4D1 there was a significant rise in CD4+ TCR diversity but not in CD8+ TCR diversity. Before treatment, TCR diversity in newly diagnosed patients was reportedly lower than in healthy donors.

The sample here was peripheral blood mononuclear cells (PBMCs), taken before the second cycle of nivolumab. The clonotype comes from a human donor with classical Hodgkin lymphoma. V usage is TRBV6-1 and J usage is TRBJ1-4; 9 bases are shared with TRBD1. The CDR3 coding sequence is TGTGCCAGCAGTGCCCGGCCGGGACAGGGACTTCCAACTAATGAAAAACTGTTTTTT. Translating it yields CASSARPGQGLPTNEKLFF.